This T cell receptor (beta chain) was identified during a study of T cells expressing NK-cell markers. Study as a whole: Sequenced donors, eight in total, included seven who were HCMV-seropositive and one who was seronegative.

Reprocessing the 5' RACE reads, TCRdb reports a single entry for every CDR3 protein and omits DNA. The sample table sets out approximately 440,000 distinct CDR3 sequences. Sequences were obtained from blood T cells: a sorted CD56 or NKG2C T cell subset, CD4+ or CD8+ T cells, or bulk PBMC T cells (not recorded which). The receptor's source is a woman in her fifties or sixties in good health.

CDR3: CASSYRTGVNEQFF. This chain uses TRBV6-5 with TRBJ2-1; TCRdb's assignment of TRBD1 cannot be checked, as there is no DNA. The CDR3 contains 14 residues. The V gene's germline CDR1 is MNHEY and CDR2 SVGAGI.